A selection of T cell receptor beta chains follows, all from one sample in a study of CD8 T cells in Susac syndrome. TCRdb reprocessed the immunoSEQ multiplex PCR reads with MiXCR, giving one entry per CDR3 protein. The data contain about 130,000 distinct CDR3 sequences, roughly 94% of them singletons. The material sequenced was CD8+ T cells from PBMCs. All receptors derive from a human donor with Susac syndrome. CDR3s include the opening cysteine and the closing phenylalanine or tryptophan. D genes are given only for firm matches. The size field is filled for only some rows; it gives once, few, many or a size class.

size	J	V	D	CDR3	DNA
NA	TRBJ2-3	TRBV6-5	NA	CASAGLSTDTQYF	TGTGCCAGTGCAGGACTTAGCACAGATACGCAGTATTTT
NA	TRBJ2-1	TRBV3-1	NA	CASSQDRNNRLEQFF	TGTGCCAGCAGCCAAGATCGTAACAACCGGCTGGAGCAGTTCTTC
NA	TRBJ1-1	TRBV19	NA	CASSMGPNTEAFF	TGTGCCAGTAGTATGGGGCCGAACACTGAAGCTTTCTTT
NA	TRBJ1-5	TRBV6-5	NA	CASSPRDAPNQPQHF	TGTGCCAGCAGTCCACGGGACGCCCCCAATCAGCCCCAGCATTTT
NA	TRBJ2-1	TRBV12-3/TRBV12-4	NA	CASSLATSPYNEQFF	TGTGCCAGCAGTTTAGCAACTAGCCCCTACAATGAGCAGTTCTTC
NA	TRBJ2-1	TRBV9	TRBD2	CASSVGTSGNLEQFF	TGTGCCAGCAGCGTTGGGACTAGCGGGAATCTTGAGCAGTTCTTC
once	TRBJ1-4	TRBV11-2	NA	CASSWEEKLFF	TGTGCCAGCAGTTGGGAGGAAAAACTGTTTTTT
NA	TRBJ2-3	TRBV7-9	NA	CASSSGPSSTDTQYF	TGTGCCAGCAGCTCGGGCCCCTCTAGCACAGATACGCAGTATTTT
NA	TRBJ2-1	TRBV10-3	NA	CAISESTGVEQFF	TGTGCCATCAGTGAGTCAACGGGTGTTGAGCAGTTCTTC
NA	TRBJ2-5	TRBV19	NA	CASSGVEAVGKTQYF	TGTGCCAGTAGCGGGGTAGAGGCTGTGGGGAAGACCCAGTACTTC
NA	TRBJ2-6	TRBV5-6	NA	CASSSRDRAVSGANVLTF	TGTGCCAGCAGCTCCCGGGACCGGGCCGTCTCTGGGGCCAACGTCCTGACTTTC
NA	TRBJ1-1	TRBV7-9	TRBD1	CASSLGDRDAFF	TGTGCCAGCAGCTTAGGGGACAGGGATGCTTTCTTT
NA	TRBJ1-5	TRBV28	NA	CASLRSGYSNQPQHF	TGTGCCAGCCTGCGATCCGGGTATAGCAATCAGCCCCAGCATTTT
NA	TRBJ2-1	TRBV11-2	TRBD2	CASSLDQTSGPNNEQFF	TGTGCCAGCAGCTTAGATCAGACTAGCGGGCCCAACAATGAGCAGTTCTTC
NA	TRBJ1-2	TRBV29-1	NA	CSVEEVSTSLNYGYTF	TGCAGCGTTGAAGAAGTATCCACATCCCTTAACTATGGCTACACCTTC
NA	TRBJ2-7	TRBV14	NA	CASSQEGVPAEAYEQYF	TGTGCCAGCAGCCAAGAGGGGGTCCCGGCGGAAGCCTACGAGCAGTACTTC
once	TRBJ1-1	TRBV6-5	TRBD1	CASSYSPGPTGTGGWTEAFF	TGTGCCAGCAGTTACAGTCCTGGGCCTACAGGGACAGGGGGGTGGACTGAAGCTTTCTTT
NA	TRBJ2-7	TRBV27	TRBD1	CASSPSGTGDYEQYF	TGTGCCAGCAGTCCTTCTGGGACAGGGGACTACGAGCAGTACTTC
once	TRBJ2-6	TRBV5-1	NA	CASSLAGITDSGANVLTF	TGCGCCAGCAGCTTGGCGGGGATTACAGACTCTGGGGCCAACGTCCTGACTTTC
NA	TRBJ2-7	TRBV28	TRBD2	CASSPTGTSSYEQYF	TGTGCCAGCAGTCCAACCGGGACTAGCTCCTACGAGCAGTACTTC
NA	TRBJ2-1	TRBV11-2	TRBD2	CASSLVLAGVGEQFF	TGTGCCAGCAGCTTAGTACTAGCGGGAGTCGGTGAGCAGTTCTTC
NA	TRBJ2-3	TRBV28	NA	CASSFAADTQYF	TGTGCCAGCAGTTTCGCAGCAGATACGCAGTATTTT
NA	TRBJ1-2	TRBV7-9	NA	CASSLDHQINYGYTF	TGTGCCAGCAGCCTGGACCATCAGATTAACTATGGCTACACCTTC
NA	TRBJ2-5	TRBV11-2	TRBD1	CASSLEMGQGFETQYF	TGTGCCAGCAGCTTAGAAATGGGACAGGGCTTCGAGACCCAGTACTTC
NA	TRBJ1-2	TRBV24-1	TRBD1	CATSDHDRGYGYTF	TGTGCCACCAGTGATCATGACAGGGGCTATGGCTACACCTTC
NA	TRBJ2-7	TRBV28	TRBD2	CASSEGLAGFYEQYF	TGTGCCAGCAGCGAAGGACTAGCGGGGTTCTACGAGCAGTACTTC
once	TRBJ2-7	TRBV25-1	TRBD1	CASSEYFTLTGMSYEQYF	TGTGCCAGCAGTGAGTATTTTACGTTGACAGGGATGTCCTACGAGCAGTACTTC
NA	TRBJ2-5	TRBV7-6	NA	CASSEGPSETQYF	TGTGCCAGCAGCGAGGGACCGTCGGAGACCCAGTACTTC
NA	TRBJ1-2	TRBV20-1	TRBD1	CSARRTGWVDGYTF	TGCAGTGCTAGAAGGACAGGGTGGGTCGATGGCTACACCTTC
NA	TRBJ1-1	TRBV4-1	TRBD1	CASSLPGQGMKTFF	TGCGCCAGCAGCCTTCCGGGACAGGGAATGAAAACTTTCTTT
NA	TRBJ2-7	TRBV19	TRBD2	CASSIGTSGIYEQYF	TGTGCCAGTAGTATTGGGACTAGCGGAATCTACGAGCAGTACTTC
NA	TRBJ2-7	TRBV12-3/TRBV12-4	NA	CASSFDGSSYEQYF	TGTGCCAGCAGTTTCGATGGGAGCTCCTACGAGCAGTACTTC
NA	TRBJ2-4	TRBV20-1	NA	CSARDGLEEKNIQYF	TGCAGTGCTAGAGATGGGCTGGAGGAGAAAAACATTCAGTACTTC
NA	TRBJ2-1	TRBV25-1	TRBD2	CASSGNRLAGWNEQFF	TGTGCCAGCAGTGGAAACCGGCTAGCGGGATGGAATGAGCAGTTCTTC
NA	TRBJ2-7	TRBV4-1	NA	CASSQGQAPTYEQYF	TGCGCCAGCAGCCAAGGACAGGCCCCTACCTACGAGCAGTACTTC
NA	TRBJ2-2	TRBV3-1	TRBD2	CASSQDEGLAGEGELFF	TGTGCCAGCAGCCAAGACGAGGGACTAGCGGGAGAAGGGGAGCTGTTTTTT
NA	TRBJ2-7	TRBV24-1	NA	CATKSSRDGYEQYF	TGTGCCACCAAGAGCTCCCGGGACGGCTACGAGCAGTACTTC